Each of the 18 T cell receptor beta chains below was sequenced from the same sample in a study of blood T cell repertoires in COVID-19. Produced via immunoSEQ multiplex PCR; TCRdb's table is partial and in-frame only. The sample has roughly 99,000 clones, 84% seen once. The sample taken for sequencing was peripheral blood. These receptors were collected from a human donor in a cohort sampled during active COVID-19.

The J gene is TRBJ1-6, the V gene TRBV7-2, with D tentatively TRBD1 (6 bases). Trimming removed 3 bases at V and 7 bases at J, with 13 bases between. CDR3 length equals 15 residues. CDR1 and CDR2 (germline): SGHTA, FQGNSA. The CDR3 DNA is TGTGCCAGCAGCTTCACGACAAGGGGGAATTCACCCCTCCACTTT. It yields the protein CASSFTTRGNSPLHF.

This clone has only a few counts. This chain uses TRBV6-5 with TRBJ1-6; D perhaps matches TRBD1 (6 bases). Germline CDR1 and CDR2: MNHEY and SVGAGI. V gave up 0 bases and J gave up 9 bases, with 15 bases separating them. The CDR3 is 16 residues long. The CDR3 loop is CASSYSRRAGVSPLHF. For the CDR3, the DNA is TGTGCCAGCAGTTACTCTCGCCGGGCAGGGGTTTCACCCCTCCACTTT.

V usage is TRBV7-3 and J usage is TRBJ2-5, with TRBD2 matching 7 bases. With 5 bases clipped from V and 5 bases from J, the junction kept 5 bases outside the gene matches. Germline values: CDR1 SGHTA, CDR2 FQGTGA. The length of the CDR3 is 13 residues. The CDR3 sequence: CASSPFSGETQYF. CDR3 nucleotides: TGTGCCAGCAGCCCCTTTAGCGGGGAGACCCAGTACTTC.

J is TRBJ1-5 and V is TRBV5-6, with D perhaps matching TRBD1 (6 bases). V dropped 3 bases and J dropped 0 bases, with 10 bases sitting between them. The CDR3 spans 15 residues. Germline CDR1 reads SGHDT; CDR2 reads YYEEEE. The CDR3 DNA reads as TGTGCCAGCAGCTCCCAGGGGAATAGCAATCAGCCCCAGCATTTT. Translated: CASSSQGNSNQPQHF.

This clone showed up just once. This chain connects TRBV6-6 to TRBJ2-1; 7 positions match TRBD2. J was trimmed by 6 bases and V by 4 bases; bases with no gene match: 12. Germline CDR1 reads MNHNY; CDR2 reads SVGAGI (reference sequence). The CDR3 consists of 16 residues. The CDR3 here is CASSSPVLATVNEQFF. The CDR3 region has the DNA TGTGCCAGCAGTTCGCCGGTACTAGCGACCGTCAATGAGCAGTTCTTC.

The rearrangement uses TRBV19 and TRBJ1-2; D gene unclear. This CDR3 comprises 12 residues. Germline V gene lookup returns CDR1 LNHDA and CDR2 SQIVND (reference sequence). Trimming took off 5 bases at V and 4 bases at J, with 8 bases between the two ends. The CDR3 reads CASSVLFYGYTF. CDR3 nucleotides: TGTGCCAGTAGTGTACTGTTCTATGGCTACACCTTC. Based on the CDR3 plus reference TRBV19 and TRBJ1-2, the full variable domain is DGGITQSPKYLFRKEGQNVTLSCEQNLNHDAMYWYRQDPGQGLRLIYYSQIVNDFQKGDIAEGYSVSREKKESFPLTVTSAQKNPTAFYLCASSVLFYGYTFGSGTRLTVV.

V gene TRBV7-2 combines with J gene TRBJ2-7; 10 bases are shared with TRBD2. Germline V lookup: CDR1 SGHTA, CDR2 FQGNSA. The ends lost 5 bases at V and 4 bases at J; junction bases unmatched: 5. The CDR3 consists of 14 residues. CDR3 in amino acids: CASSQAGGPYEQYF. In nucleotides, the CDR3 is TGTGCCAGCAGCCAAGCGGGAGGGCCTTACGAGCAGTACTTC.

The chain recombines TRBV2 with TRBJ1-1, with no clear D. V was clipped by 4 bases and J by 0 bases, with 9 bases between them. Germline CDR1 is SNHLY and CDR2 is FYNNEI. This CDR3 spans 14 amino acids. Here the CDR3 DNA reads TGTGCCAGCAGTGTATGGGCCATGAACACTGAAGCTTTCTTT. It codes for CASSVWAMNTEAFF.

The chain joins TRBV20-1 to TRBJ2-1, with D perhaps TRBD2 (5 bases). The CDR3 extends over 11 amino acids. V was cut by 8 bases and J by 3 bases, with 8 bases left in between. CDR1 and CDR2 from the germline V gene are DFQATT and SNEGSKA (reference sequence). CDR3 region: CSSGDYNEQFF. The CDR3 bases are TGCAGTAGCGGAGACTACAATGAGCAGTTCTTC.

The chain couples TRBV19 to TRBJ1-2; D call uncertain. The germline V gene encodes CDR1 LNHDA and CDR2 SQIVND (reference sequence). V was pared by 2 bases and J by 6 bases, with 7 bases between. The CDR3 sequence is 12 residues long. The CDR3 spells CASSILDHGYTF. CDR3 sequence (DNA): TGTGCCAGTAGTATACTAGACCATGGCTACACCTTC.

The chain couples TRBV25-1 to TRBJ1-6; the match to TRBD1 covers 10 bases. Germline V gives CDR1 MGHDK, CDR2 SYGVNS. The CDR3 runs 14 residues. The junction had 1 base not matched to a gene; V was cut back by 4 bases and J by 7 bases. As DNA, the CDR3 is TGTGCCAGCAGTGTGACAGGGGGCAATTCACCCCTCCACTTT. Its protein product is CASSVTGGNSPLHF.

This clone was seen only a few times. The chain uses TRBV7-9 and TRBJ1-2; D is undetermined. CDR3 length equals 14 residues. V dropped 0 bases and J dropped 8 bases, with 13 bases sitting between them. Germline V gene data show CDR1 as SEHNR and CDR2 as FQNEAQ (reference sequence). The CDR3 loop reads CASSLAVEIAGYTF. The CDR3 DNA reads TGTGCCAGCAGCTTAGCGGTGGAGATTGCGGGCTACACCTTC.

In this sample, this clone turned up once. CDR3 nucleotide sequence: TGTGCCAGCTCTGGGACAGGGGCCACTGAAGCTTTCTTT. It yields the protein CASSGTGATEAFF. The V call is TRBV18, the J call TRBJ1-1, with 10 bases fitting TRBD1. With V trimmed by 6 bases and J by 4 bases, 2 bases remained unmatched. The length of the CDR3 is 13 residues. Germline-derived CDR1 and CDR2 are KGHSH and LQKENI.

In its sample, this clone was seen a few times. The chain links TRBV5-4 to TRBJ2-2, with a possible D match to TRBD1 (6 bases). Trimming cost V 4 bases and J 0 bases, with 10 bases left between them. Germline values: CDR1 SGHNT, CDR2 YYREEE (reference sequence). The CDR3 totals 15 residues. CDR3 nucleotides: TGTGCCAGCAGCCTGGGGGCAGCGAACACCGGGGAGCTGTTTTTT. The encoded protein is CASSLGAANTGELFF.

The rearrangement joins TRBV7-3 to TRBJ1-1, with D unresolved. The CDR3 sequence is 15 residues long. Germline values: CDR1 SGHTA, CDR2 FQGTGA. The germline V and J ends were trimmed by 5 bases and 2 bases, with 15 bases remaining between them. The CDR3 sequence is CASSPQVGSNTEAFF. For the CDR3, the DNA is TGTGCCAGCAGCCCCCAGGTGGGCTCTAACACTGAAGCTTTCTTT.

The gene calls are TRBV2 and TRBJ1-2, with 8 nucleotides matching TRBD1. This CDR3 is 13 amino acids long. CDR1 SNHLY and CDR2 FYNNEI come from the germline V gene. V shed 5 bases and J 5 bases; nucleotides not matched to a gene: 4. The chain's CDR3 is CASSYGQGYGYTF. CDR3 nucleotides: TGTGCCAGCAGTTATGGACAGGGTTATGGCTACACCTTC.

The J gene is TRBJ1-2, the V gene TRBV7-2; a possible D gene is TRBD1 (5 bases). This CDR3 comprises 14 residues. The ends were cut back, 2 bases at V and 0 bases at J, with 7 bases in the middle. In germline, CDR1 is SGHTA, CDR2 FQGNSA. In nucleotides, the CDR3 is TGTGCCAGCAGCTTAAGACAGACTAACTATGGCTACACCTTC. It specifies CASSLRQTNYGYTF.

This rearrangement joins TRBV10-3 to TRBJ2-1; 9 bases agree with TRBD2. The CDR3 has 16 residues. Trimming cost V 5 bases and J 2 bases; bases outside gene matches: 7. Germline values: CDR1 ENHRY, CDR2 SYGVKD. CDR3 DNA: TGTGCCATCAGTCGCGAGCGGGAGGCCCCCTACAATGAGCAGTTCTTC. As protein: CAISREREAPYNEQFF.